A selection of T cell receptor beta chains follows, all from one sample in a study of T cell clonotyping in hematopoietic cell transplantation. The data were produced by immunoSEQ multiplex PCR, yet TCRdb's version contains in-frame clones alone and is incomplete. The sample comprises approximately 44,000 clones, around 80% of which are singletons, and about 5.4% rests with the top ten. Sample: peripheral blood mononuclear cells, taken before stem cell transplant. All receptors come from a man in his 60s with myelodysplastic syndrome. Some clones in this sample may be carry-over from other donors' samples. Both conserved end residues are part of each CDR3. D genes are given only for firm matches.

CDR3	DNA	J	D	V
CASSLQGTRYNSPLHF	TGTGCCAGTAGTCTACAGGGGACACGTTATAATTCACCCCTCCACTTT	TRBJ1-6	TRBD1	TRBV19
CASSFTGAIAHGYTF	TGTGCCAGCAGTTTTACAGGGGCAATTGCCCATGGCTACACCTTC	TRBJ1-2	TRBD1	TRBV7-9
CASTLQAFEGGYTF	TGTGCCAGCACCCTACAGGCTTTTGAAGGAGGCTACACCTTC	TRBJ1-2	.	TRBV6-1
CASSLETTGQQYF	TGTGCCAGCAGCCTCGAAACGACAGGGCAGCAGTACTTC	TRBJ2-7	TRBD1	TRBV14
CATRDRGDGEKLFF	TGTGCCACCAGGGACAGGGGGGATGGTGAAAAACTGTTTTTT	TRBJ1-4	TRBD1	TRBV28
CASTSSKGPYEQYF	TGTGCCAGCACCTCCTCAAAGGGCCCCTACGAGCAGTACTTC	TRBJ2-7	.	TRBV7-2
CAIREQGGEQFF	TGTGCCATCAGGGAACAGGGCGGTGAGCAGTTCTTC	TRBJ2-1	.	TRBV10-3
CASSEQIPGNTIYF	TGTGCCAGCAGTGAGCAGATTCCTGGAAACACCATATATTTT	TRBJ1-3	.	TRBV6-1
CASSLGDSTQAFF	TGTGCCAGCAGCTTAGGGGACAGCACTCAAGCTTTCTTT	TRBJ1-1	TRBD1	TRBV11-1
CASSLGIQETQYF	TGTGCCAGCAGCCTGGGGATCCAAGAGACCCAGTACTTC	TRBJ2-5	.	TRBV5-6
CASSESGTYGYTF	TGCGCCAGCAGTGAGTCGGGGACGTACGGCTACACCTTC	TRBJ1-2	.	TRBV10-1
CAWKRTSGTEAFF	TGTGCCTGGAAGCGGACAAGCGGAACTGAAGCTTTCTTT	TRBJ1-1	.	TRBV30
CASSERGPPDTQYF	TGTGCCAGCAGTGAGCGGGGGCCTCCAGATACGCAGTATTTT	TRBJ2-3	.	TRBV2
CASRQQGGSPLHF	TGTGCCAGCAGGCAACAGGGAGGCTCACCCCTCCACTTT	TRBJ1-6	.	TRBV6-1
CASSIGGGRETQYF	TGTGCCAGTAGTATAGGAGGAGGACGAGAGACCCAGTACTTC	TRBJ2-5	.	TRBV19
CASSTKGTSAQETQYF	TGTGCCAGCAGCACGAAGGGGACTAGTGCACAAGAGACCCAGTACTTC	TRBJ2-5	TRBD2	TRBV4-2
CASSPSLTGGGEKLFF	TGCGCCAGCAGCCCAAGTCTGACAGGGGGAGGTGAAAAACTGTTTTTT	TRBJ1-4	TRBD1	TRBV4-1
CASSTSQGGYTF	TGTGCCAGCAGCACCTCTCAGGGGGGCTACACCTTC	TRBJ1-2	.	TRBV28